This TCR beta chain comes out of a study of brain metastases from non-small cell lung cancer. Study results and caveats: Expanded T-cell clones appeared in approximately 67% of brain metastases over primaries. Paired brain metastases and primary tumors largely shared TCR repertoires.

TCRdb keeps only in-frame clones here, not all; method: immunoSEQ multiplex PCR. This repertoire shows about 6,000 clones, about four fifths found once; its top ten account for 6% to 8%. Trimming removed 3 bases from V and 9 bases from J, with 12 bases in between. CDR1 and CDR2 from the germline V gene are LNHDA and SQIVND (reference sequence). CDR3 length: 14 amino acids. As concerns this clone: What it recognizes is unknown.

The sequenced sample consisted of primary lung tumor tissue. The TCR comes from a donor at least 40 years old with non-small cell lung cancer. The chain employs TRBV19 and TRBJ1-6; D might be TRBD1 (5 bases). CDR3 residues: CASSMAGEASPLHF. CDR3 nucleotides: TGTGCCAGTAGTATGGCGGGGGAGGCTTCACCCCTCCACTTT.